These 21 T cell receptor beta chains came from one sample sequenced in a study of Ad26.COV2.S vaccination and SARS-CoV-2 variants. Method: immunoSEQ multiplex PCR; TCRdb's copy keeps in-frame clones and lacks some. The sample carries roughly 420,000 clones, 85% to 90% recorded once. Noted treatment: around 19 received Ad26.COV2.S at low or high dose, single or two shots; about 5 received placebo; per-sample allocation not given. The samples were gathered on day 63 after the first injection of vaccine or placebo. The specimen comprised peripheral blood, sampled in a trial of Ad26.COV2.S vaccine versus placebo. The receptors come from a person aged 18-60 years who received the Ad26.COV2.S COVID-19 vaccine or a placebo.

This clone was counted a few times. The chain uses TRBV24-1 and TRBJ1-2, with D unclear. Per germline, CDR1 KGHDR and CDR2 SFDVKD. Deletions cut 7 bases from V and 5 bases from J, with 7 bases between. The CDR3 loop spans 11 amino acids. The CDR3, as DNA: TGTGCCACCAGGGAGGCTTATGGCTACACCTTC. This sequence encodes CATREAYGYTF.

V is TRBV7-8 and J is TRBJ1-2; D is possibly TRBD1 (6 bases). Trimming removed 2 bases from V and 1 base from J, with 8 bases in between. CDR1 and CDR2 from the germline V gene are SGHVS and FQNEAQ. The CDR3 is 14 residues long. The CDR3 bases are TGTGCCAGCAGCTTAAACAGGGTTAACTATGGCTACACCTTC. Translated, it gives CASSLNRVNYGYTF.

This chain connects TRBV19 to TRBJ1-4, with D perhaps TRBD1 (5 bases). This CDR3 is 13 amino acids long. Trimming pared 5 bases from V and 4 bases from J, leaving 8 bases between. Germline-derived CDR1 and CDR2 are LNHDA and SQIVND (reference sequence). CDR3 nucleotides: TGTGCCAGTAGTCGACAGCTTAATGAAAAACTGTTTTTT. Its protein product is CASSRQLNEKLFF.

The genes are TRBV19 and TRBJ1-1; D is unresolved. V gave up 3 bases and J gave up 1 base, with 18 bases separating them. The CDR3 sequence is 17 residues long. The V gene's germline CDR1 is LNHDA and CDR2 SQIVND (reference sequence). The CDR3 coding sequence is TGTGCCAGTAGTATCCCCCGCGGCATCAAGGAGAACACTGAAGCTTTCTTT. This encodes CASSIPRGIKENTEAFF.

The chain uses TRBV5-8 and TRBJ1-4, with 7 nucleotides matching TRBD1. This CDR3 contains 14 residues. Looked up from germline, CDR1 is SGHTS and CDR2 is YDEGEE. Germline trimming cut 4 bases from V and 8 bases from J; bases unmatched to any gene: 8. The CDR3 bases are TGTGCCAGCAGCCTTAGACAGGGTGGGGAAAAACTGTTTTTT. Protein: CASSLRQGGEKLFF.

The J gene is TRBJ1-2, the V gene TRBV2; D might be TRBD1 (5 bases). The germline V gene has CDR1 SNHLY and CDR2 FYNNEI. The V end was cut by 3 bases, the J end by 8 bases, with 19 bases between. This CDR3 has 15 residues. The CDR3 sequence is CASSEGDRGRVGYTF. CDR3 nucleotide sequence: TGTGCCAGCAGTGAGGGGGACCGGGGCCGCGTCGGCTACACCTTC.

The chain uses TRBV7-2 and TRBJ2-3, with D possibly being TRBD1 (5 bases). The V gene lost 3 bases and the J gene lost 5 bases, with 12 bases spanning the gap. The CDR3 is 14 amino acids. From germline, CDR1 is SGHTA and CDR2 FQGNSA. The CDR3 here is CASSFVGPGDTQYF. In DNA form, the CDR3 reads TGTGCCAGCAGCTTCGTGGGGCCTGGAGATACGCAGTATTTT.

This chain uses TRBV21-1 with TRBJ2-5; TRBD1 is the table's D call, not checked against the DNA. TRBV21-1 is reported as a pseudogene. The CDR3 totals 16 residues. The CDR3 sequence is CASSKNFGPPEETQYF. The CDR3 DNA follows: TGTGCCAGCAGCAAAAATTTTGGGCCCCCGGAAGAGACCCAGTACTTC.

V usage is TRBV19 and J usage is TRBJ1-1; 10 nucleotides match TRBD1. Trimming at V came to 4 bases and at J to 7 bases, leaving 3 bases not matched to a gene. Germline values: CDR1 LNHDA, CDR2 SQIVND (reference sequence). CDR3 length equals 13 residues. CDR3 region: CASSRQGAVEAFF. As DNA, the CDR3 is TGTGCCAGTAGTAGACAGGGGGCCGTTGAAGCTTTCTTT.

The genes are TRBV3-1 (or the pseudogene TRBV3-2) and TRBJ2-1; a weak D match, TRBD2 (6 bases). The CDR3 extends over 24 amino acids. The germline CDR1 and CDR2 sequences are LGHDT and YNNKEL (reference sequence). V was trimmed by 0 bases and J by 0 bases, leaving 33 bases between them. CDR3 amino acids: CASSQDSPSGTSIPLAPSYNEQFF. The CDR3 DNA follows: TGTGCCAGCAGCCAAGATTCCCCCTCTGGGACTTCTATTCCCCTAGCGCCCTCCTACAATGAGCAGTTCTTC.

The rearrangement links TRBV27 to TRBJ1-1; 9 bases are shared with TRBD1. Trimming took 2 bases from V and 1 from J; bases not matched to a gene: 5. Germline CDR1 reads MNHEY; CDR2 reads SMNVEV (reference sequence). The CDR3 is 16 amino acids. As DNA, the CDR3 is TGTGCCAGCAGTTTAGGGACAGGGCGGGAGAACACTGAAGCTTTCTTT. It yields the protein CASSLGTGRENTEAFF.

This rearrangement joins TRBV4-2 to TRBJ1-2; possible D gene TRBD1, 5 bases. V gave up 4 bases and J gave up 4 bases, with 7 bases separating them. Germline V gene lookup returns CDR1 LGHNA and CDR2 YNFKEQ. The CDR3 sequence is 12 residues long. The CDR3 region is CASSPQGYGYTF. Written as DNA, the CDR3 is TGTGCCAGCAGCCCCCAGGGCTATGGCTACACCTTC.

The chain links TRBV5-4 to TRBJ1-1; 9 nucleotides match TRBD1. The V segment lost 4 bases and the J segment 0 bases; nucleotides outside the gene matches: 7. CDR3 length equals 16 residues. Germline CDR1 and CDR2: SGHNT and YYREEE (reference sequence). The CDR3 sequence is CASSGNRGQLNTEAFF. The CDR3 region has the DNA TGTGCCAGCAGCGGAAACAGGGGGCAGTTGAACACTGAAGCTTTCTTT.

This clone occurred once. The rearrangement uses TRBV27 and TRBJ2-1, with 8 bases lining up with TRBD2. Losses at the gene ends were 6 bases for V and 3 bases for J; bases not matched to a gene: 4. Germline CDR1 reads MNHEY; CDR2 reads SMNVEV (reference sequence). This CDR3 contains 14 residues. DNA of the CDR3: TGTGCCAGCAGAGCGGGAGAGCGCTACAATGAGCAGTTCTTC. This codes for CASRAGERYNEQFF.

V is TRBV9 and J is TRBJ1-1; no clear D. V lost 2 bases, J lost 0 bases, and 11 bases lay in between. CDR1 is SGDLS and CDR2 is YYNGEE in the germline V gene. The CDR3 extends over 15 amino acids. Here the CDR3 DNA reads TGTGCCAGCAGCGTGGGTCCCTTCATGAACACTGAAGCTTTCTTT. This gives the protein CASSVGPFMNTEAFF.

The chain couples TRBV6-1 to TRBJ2-7; 9 bases are shared with TRBD2. The junction had 7 bases not matched to a gene; V was cut back by 1 base and J by 3 bases. The CDR3 is 16 amino acids. Germline V gene lookup returns CDR1 MNHNS and CDR2 SASEGT. In DNA, the CDR3 is TGTGCCAGCAGTGAAGGGTCCCTAGCGGGATACTACGAGCAGTACGTC. It codes for CASSEGSLAGYYEQYV.

This rearrangement joins TRBV27 to TRBJ2-6; D unresolved. Trimming pared 1 base from V and 0 bases from J, leaving 16 bases between. In germline, CDR1 is MNHEY, CDR2 SMNVEV (reference sequence). This CDR3 contains 19 residues. CDR3 loop: CASSLLAVQAPSGANVLTF. The CDR3 DNA follows: TGTGCCAGCAGTTTATTGGCAGTCCAAGCGCCCTCTGGGGCCAACGTCCTGACTTTC.

Regarding this clone: The same CDR3 also results from other DNA sequences found in this sample. The J gene is TRBJ1-2, the V gene TRBV7-3, with D tentatively TRBD1 (5 bases). Germline-derived CDR1 and CDR2 are SGHTA and FQGTGA. With 0 bases removed from V and 4 bases from J, the gap between germline ends came to 12 bases. The length of the CDR3 is 15 residues. The CDR3 is CASSLTGQGGYGYTF. DNA for the CDR3: TGTGCCAGCAGCTTAACGGGGCAGGGAGGCTATGGCTACACCTTC.

This clone turned up a few times. V usage is TRBV7-9 and J usage is TRBJ1-1; D remains unclear. This CDR3 has 12 amino acids. V shed 0 bases and J shed 7 bases, with 6 bases lying between them. Germline V gives CDR1 SEHNR, CDR2 FQNEAQ (reference sequence). The CDR3 DNA follows: TGTGCCAGCAGCTTAGCGCACGGTGAAGCTTTCTTT. It encodes CASSLAHGEAFF.

The chain joins TRBV30 to TRBJ1-5; no clear D. V was clipped by 8 bases and J by 0 bases, with 14 bases between them. CDR3 length: 14 amino acids. The germline gives CDR1 GTSNPN, CDR2 SVGIG (reference sequence). The CDR3, as DNA: TGTGCCGAGTCCACGGGCGTTAGCAATCAGCCCCAGCATTTT. Protein: CAESTGVSNQPQHF.

This clone occurred once. This chain links TRBV9 with TRBJ1-2; D is possibly TRBD1 (5 bases). This CDR3 is 15 amino acids long. Germline CDR1 and CDR2: SGDLS and YYNGEE. V was clipped by 3 bases and J by 2 bases, with 14 bases between them. The CDR3 reads CASSAFGGSNYGYTF. CDR3 sequence (DNA): TGTGCCAGCAGCGCGTTCGGGGGGTCCAACTATGGCTACACCTTC.